This record looks at one T cell receptor beta chain sequence and its context. Its target is unknown. Germline V lookup: CDR1 MNHNY, CDR2 SVGAGI (reference sequence). The CDR3 length is 12 residues. Trimming took off 4 bases at V and 8 bases at J, with 11 bases between the two ends. Sequencing was performed with immunoSEQ multiplex PCR; in TCRdb, only in-frame clones are kept and a portion is missing. This sample has 2 million to 2.5 million clones; approximately 94% occur once, and the top ten carry roughly 0.13%. The donor population consisted of healthy HIV-negative adults with no recent acute infections or vaccinations. Among the donors, all were Caucasian adults who lived in Nashville, Tennessee. These data belong to a study of shared clonotypes between healthy human individuals. Study-wide results and caveats: Unshared clonotypes carried lower generation probabilities than those common to all four donors.

This chain joins TRBV6-6 and TRBJ1-2; D unresolved. The TCR originated in a man younger than 35 in good health. Specimen: naive CD4+ T cells sorted from blood. Subset noted: CD45RA+ positively selected. The CDR3 loop reads CASSFDTSGYTF. CDR3 DNA: TGTGCCAGCAGTTTCGACACCTCCGGCTACACCTTC.